This T cell receptor beta chain comes out of a study of human T cells and chemical hapten exposure. Whole-study context: Minor pooled library volume differences mainly drove per-sample TCR yield variation. Points from the study as a whole: Sensitizing to DPC left TCRs with a frequency above 1 in 1000 unaltered.

At least ten counts were recorded for this clonotype. Its specificity is unknown. Germline CDR1 reads DFQATT; CDR2 reads SNEGSKA (reference sequence). V shed 5 bases and J 15 bases; nucleotides not matched to a gene: 8. This CDR3 region has 11 residues. From whole blood left unfractionated, total RNA was extracted. It was the library that attached unique molecular identifiers to individual cDNA molecules. The authors' processing: Samples held a median of around 96,000 TCRs, range about 23,224–700,000. In TCRdb, the reads were re-called with MiXCR into one record per CDR3 protein. TCRdb's processing, not the study's, gives the V and J calls here. The sample holds 95,000 to 150,000 distinct CDR3 sequences; over 6.5% are singletons and the top ten take around 1.4%.

Sequencing was performed on whole blood. This clonotype originated in a human donor in good health. Some clones in this sample may be carry-over from other donors' samples. The chain uses TRBV20-1 and TRBJ2-1; 9 bases agree with TRBD1. The CDR3 coding sequence is TGCAGTGCTTCCCCGGGGACAGGGCTGTTCTTC. This gives the protein CSASPGTGLFF.